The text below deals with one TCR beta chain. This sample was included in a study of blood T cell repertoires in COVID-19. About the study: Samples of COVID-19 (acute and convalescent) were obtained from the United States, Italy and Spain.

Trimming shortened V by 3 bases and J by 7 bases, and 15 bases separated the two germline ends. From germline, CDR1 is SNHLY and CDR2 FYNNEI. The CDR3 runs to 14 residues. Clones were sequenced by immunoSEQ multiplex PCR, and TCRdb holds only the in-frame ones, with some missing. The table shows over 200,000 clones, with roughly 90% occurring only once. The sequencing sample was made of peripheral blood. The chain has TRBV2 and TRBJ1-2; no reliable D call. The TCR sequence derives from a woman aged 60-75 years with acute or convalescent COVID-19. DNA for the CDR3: TGTGCCAGCAGTGATGACTGGGAGGCCTTTGGCTACACCTTC. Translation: CASSDDWEAFGYTF. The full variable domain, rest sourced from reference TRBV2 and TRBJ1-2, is EPEVTQTPSHQVTQMGQEVILRCVPISNHLYFYWYRQILGQKVEFLVSFYNNEISEKSEIFDDQFSVERPDGSNFTLKIRSTKLEDSAMYFCASSDDWEAFGYTFGSGTRLTVV.